The rows below give T cell receptor beta chains drawn from one sample of a study of blood T cells in healthy people across ages. TCRdb reanalysed the 5' RACE reads using MiXCR and keeps one entry per CDR3 protein. The sample holds approximately 1,100,000 distinct CDR3 sequences, more than 35% seen once. The source material was blood. These receptors were obtained from a woman aged 55 to 70 in good health. The CDR3 runs from the conserved cysteine through the conserved F or W. D genes are given only for firm matches. For some rows the clone size is stated as once, few or many, or as a class when expanded; others skip it.

J gene: TRBJ2-3; clone size: once; V gene: TRBV5-6; D gene: -; CDR3 protein: CASSSVAFSTDTQYF; CDR3 DNA: TGTGCCAGCAGTTCAGTCGCCTTCAGCACAGATACGCAGTATTTT
J gene: TRBJ2-3; clone size: few; V gene: TRBV28; D gene: TRBD2; CDR3 protein: CASSAPSPGGGTQYF; CDR3 DNA: TGTGCCAGCAGTGCACCTAGCCCCGGGGGGGGTACGCAGTATTTT
J gene: TRBJ2-2; clone size: -; V gene: TRBV3-1; D gene: TRBD2; CDR3 protein: CASSPTSGSGELFF; CDR3 DNA: TGTGCCAGCAGCCCGACTAGCGGGAGCGGGGAGCTGTTTTTT
J gene: TRBJ2-1; clone size: few; V gene: TRBV12-3/TRBV12-4; D gene: TRBD1; CDR3 protein: CASSLPGQAYNEQFF; CDR3 DNA: TGTGCCAGCAGCCTCCCGGGACAGGCTTACAATGAGCAGTTCTTC
J gene: TRBJ2-6; clone size: -; V gene: TRBV6-5; D gene: -; CDR3 protein: CASTESFSGANVLTF; CDR3 DNA: TGTGCCAGCACCGAGAGCTTCTCTGGGGCCAACGTCCTGACTTTC
J gene: TRBJ2-7; clone size: -; V gene: TRBV5-1; D gene: TRBD2; CDR3 protein: CASSWTSGRAGEQYF; CDR3 DNA: TGCGCCAGCAGCTGGACTAGCGGGAGGGCTGGGGAGCAGTACTTC
J gene: TRBJ2-3; clone size: few; V gene: TRBV7-2; D gene: TRBD2; CDR3 protein: CASSPGGPPDTQYF; CDR3 DNA: TGTGCCAGCAGCCCGGGAGGGCCCCCAGATACGCAGTATTTT
J gene: TRBJ2-7; clone size: -; V gene: TRBV7-6; D gene: -; CDR3 protein: CASSPLNTWNNEQYF; CDR3 DNA: TGTGCCAGCAGCCCCCTCAACACTTGGAACAATGAGCAGTACTTC
J gene: TRBJ2-7; clone size: -; V gene: TRBV5-1; D gene: -; CDR3 protein: CASSLEGSLYEQYF; CDR3 DNA: TGCGCCAGCAGCTTGGAGGGAAGCCTCTACGAGCAGTACTTC
J gene: TRBJ2-7; clone size: -; V gene: TRBV11-2; D gene: TRBD2; CDR3 protein: CASSQSLASGYNEQYF; CDR3 DNA: TGTGCCAGCAGCCAGTCCCTGGCTAGCGGGTACAATGAGCAGTACTTC
J gene: TRBJ2-1; clone size: -; V gene: TRBV19; D gene: TRBD2; CDR3 protein: CASSTSGDSYNEQFF; CDR3 DNA: TGTGCCAGTAGTACTAGCGGGGACTCCTACAATGAGCAGTTCTTC
J gene: TRBJ2-5; clone size: -; V gene: TRBV21-1; D gene: -; CDR3 protein: CARGSEGEQYF; CDR3 DNA: TGTGCCAGGGGGAGCGAGGGTGAGCAGTACTTC
J gene: TRBJ2-7; clone size: -; V gene: TRBV5-1; D gene: -; CDR3 protein: CAAGGPSSSYEQYF; CDR3 DNA: TGCGCCGCAGGTGGTCCCTCCTCCTCCTACGAGCAGTACTTC
J gene: TRBJ2-7; clone size: -; V gene: TRBV18; D gene: -; CDR3 protein: CAIPPTYEQYF; CDR3 DNA: TGTGCCATCCCCCCTACTTACGAGCAGTACTTC
J gene: TRBJ2-7; clone size: -; V gene: TRBV3-1; D gene: -; CDR3 protein: CASSHNRWNDEQYF; CDR3 DNA: TGTGCCAGCAGCCATAACCGGTGGAACGACGAGCAGTACTTC
J gene: TRBJ2-1; clone size: -; V gene: TRBV20-1; D gene: -; CDR3 protein: CSAMDSPTLHNEQFF; CDR3 DNA: TGCAGTGCTATGGACTCACCTACCCTCCACAATGAGCAGTTCTTC
J gene: TRBJ2-7; clone size: -; V gene: TRBV6-1; D gene: -; CDR3 protein: CASSEEVTVSYEQYF; CDR3 DNA: TGTGCCAGCAGTGAAGAGGTGACAGTCTCCTACGAGCAGTACTTC
J gene: TRBJ2-7; clone size: -; V gene: TRBV7-8; D gene: TRBD2; CDR3 protein: CASSFRSGSWYEQYF; CDR3 DNA: TGTGCCAGCAGCTTCCGTAGCGGGAGTTGGTACGAGCAGTACTTC
J gene: TRBJ1-2; clone size: -; V gene: TRBV5-1; D gene: -; CDR3 protein: CASSLGGDRNYGYTF; CDR3 DNA: TGCGCCAGCAGCTTGGGGGGGGATCGGAACTATGGCTACACCTTC
J gene: TRBJ2-1; clone size: -; V gene: TRBV7-9; D gene: -; CDR3 protein: CASSAAGMGCNEQFF; CDR3 DNA: TGTGCCAGCAGCGCAGCAGGGATGGGGTGCAATGAGCAGTTCTTC
J gene: TRBJ2-5; clone size: few; V gene: TRBV29-1; D gene: TRBD1; CDR3 protein: CSVERQGPGETQYF; CDR3 DNA: TGCAGCGTGGAAAGACAGGGTCCGGGGGAGACCCAGTACTTC
J gene: TRBJ2-5; clone size: -; V gene: TRBV29-1; D gene: TRBD1; CDR3 protein: CSVESLTGHRETQYF; CDR3 DNA: TGCAGCGTTGAATCGTTGACAGGGCACAGAGAGACCCAGTACTTC
J gene: TRBJ1-2; clone size: few; V gene: TRBV20-1; D gene: TRBD1; CDR3 protein: CSAWDRVNRRGYTF; CDR3 DNA: TGCAGTGCTTGGGACAGGGTTAATCGCCGTGGCTACACCTTC
J gene: TRBJ2-1; clone size: -; V gene: TRBV6-5; D gene: TRBD1; CDR3 protein: CASRQGYDEQFF; CDR3 DNA: TGTGCCAGCCGACAGGGATACGATGAGCAGTTCTTC
J gene: TRBJ2-5; clone size: -; V gene: TRBV3-1; D gene: TRBD1; CDR3 protein: CASSQDRKGQGQEQYF; CDR3 DNA: TGTGCCAGCAGCCAAGATAGAAAGGGACAGGGTCAAGAGCAGTACTTC